A selection of T cell receptor beta chains follows, all from one sample in a study of neurological immune-mediated disorders. TCRdb used MiXCR to reprocess the 5' RACE reads, holding one entry per CDR3 protein. There are some 30,000 distinct CDR3 sequences in the sample; about 16% occur only once, and around 5% lies in the top ten. Specimen: CD4+ T cells from blood. All receptors derive from a female donor with HTLV-1-associated myelopathy (HAM/TSP). Each CDR3 is given with its conserved first and last residue. D genes are given only for firm matches. Some rows have no size entry. The others give once, few or many, or a class for an expanded clone.

TRBV11-3	TRBD2	once	TRBJ2-2	CASSSGASGVTGELFF	TGTGCCAGCAGCTCCGGGGCTAGCGGGGTCACCGGGGAGCTGTTTTTT
TRBV4-2	NA	many	TRBJ2-4	CASSRKYF	TGTGCCAGCAGCCGAAAGTACTTC
TRBV28	TRBD1	few	TRBJ1-3	CASSSHGTGGRAGNTIYF	TGTGCCAGCAGTTCACACGGGACAGGGGGAAGGGCTGGAAACACCATATATTTT
TRBV29-1	TRBD1	NA	TRBJ2-5	CSVDRTGPLQETQYF	TGCAGCGTTGACCGGACAGGGCCCCTCCAAGAGACCCAGTACTTC
TRBV20-1	TRBD2	once	TRBJ2-4	CSARGGSGRGNIQYF	TGCAGTGCTAGGGGGGGTAGCGGGAGAGGGAACATTCAGTACTTC
TRBV5-1	NA	many	TRBJ2-3	CASSLIGENTDTQYF	TGCGCCAGCAGCTTGATTGGCGAGAACACAGATACGCAGTATTTT
TRBV5-1	NA	many	TRBJ2-5	CASSLTLGETQYF	TGCGCCAGCAGCTTGACTTTGGGAGAGACCCAGTACTTC
TRBV4-1	TRBD1	many	TRBJ1-4	CASSQPGQGDEKLFF	TGCGCCAGCAGCCAACCGGGACAGGGGGACGAAAAACTGTTTTTT
TRBV20-1	NA	medium-sized	TRBJ1-5	CSAVTRGSDYNQPQHF	TGCAGTGCTGTTACCAGGGGTAGCGACTACAATCAGCCCCAGCATTTT
TRBV5-1	NA	few	TRBJ2-1	CASSFYICSARQDSYNEQFF	NA
TRBV7-3	TRBD1	many	TRBJ2-1	CASSPMGRGLDEQFF	TGTGCCAGCAGCCCCATGGGCAGGGGGCTGGATGAGCAGTTCTTC
TRBV5-1	NA	medium-sized	TRBJ2-5	CASSSPRETQYF	TGCGCCAGCAGCTCCCCCAGGGAGACCCAGTACTTC
TRBV20-1	NA	many	TRBJ2-3	CSARVPPRELDTQYF	TGCAGTGCTAGAGTCCCCCCCCGGGAGTTAGATACGCAGTATTTT
TRBV6-6	TRBD2	medium-sized	TRBJ2-1	CASSYSTLAGNNEQFF	TGTGCCAGCAGTTACTCGACACTAGCGGGTAACAATGAGCAGTTCTTC
TRBV20-1	NA	many	TRBJ1-2	CSAREGKGVRGYTF	TGCAGTGCTAGAGAGGGGAAGGGGGTCCGGGGCTACACCTTC
TRBV4-1	NA	many	TRBJ1-1	CASSQRLKAFF	TGCGCCAGCAGCCAGCGCTTAAAAGCTTTCTTT
TRBV28	NA	many	TRBJ1-5	CASSGRQVHNQPQHF	TGTGCCAGCAGTGGAAGACAGGTGCACAATCAGCCCCAGCATTTT
TRBV29-1	NA	many	TRBJ2-3	CSVEGGEFGTDTQYF	TGCAGCGTTGAAGGGGGGGAGTTTGGCACAGATACGCAGTATTTT
TRBV6-2/TRBV6-3	TRBD2	many	TRBJ2-1	CASSYRWREGEQFF	TGTGCCAGCAGTTATAGATGGCGGGAGGGTGAGCAGTTCTTC
TRBV20-1	NA	once	TRBJ1-5	CSARGGTGEFSPQNF	TGCAGTGCTAGGGGGGGAACAGGCGAGTTTAGCCCCCAGAATTTT
TRBV12-3/TRBV12-4	NA	NA	TRBJ2-3	CASSFPLDGYTDTQYF	TGTGCCAGCAGTTTCCCGTTGGACGGGTACACAGATACGCAGTATTTT
TRBV20-1	TRBD2	medium-sized	TRBJ2-3	CSARDSGGADTQYF	TGCAGTGCTAGAGATAGCGGGGGGGCAGATACGCAGTATTTT
TRBV5-1	NA	many	TRBJ1-5	CASSLGNSNQPQHF	TGCGCCAGCAGCTTAGGGAATAGCAATCAGCCCCAGCATTTT
TRBV20-1	NA	many	TRBJ2-5	CSARSLGETQYF	TGCAGTGCTAGGTCCCTTGGAGAGACCCAGTACTTC
TRBV5-1	TRBD1	many	TRBJ2-7	CASSPGTGTNEQYF	TGCGCCAGCAGCCCCGGGACAGGGACGAACGAGCAGTACTTC
TRBV7-2	NA	many	TRBJ2-7	CASSLGARIYEQYF	TGTGCCAGCAGCTTAGGGGCCAGGATTTACGAGCAGTACTTC
TRBV20-1	NA	many	TRBJ2-3	CSAHPPGDTQYF	TGCAGTGCTCACCCCCCGGGAGATACGCAGTATTTT
TRBV7-2	TRBD2	many	TRBJ2-7	CASSLAFLAGDHYEQYF	TGTGCCAGCAGCTTAGCCTTCCTAGCGGGGGACCACTACGAGCAGTACTTC
TRBV11-3	TRBD2	many	TRBJ2-1	CASSLPAGTSGVDEQFF	TGTGCCAGCAGCTTACCCGCCGGGACTAGCGGTGTGGATGAGCAGTTCTTC